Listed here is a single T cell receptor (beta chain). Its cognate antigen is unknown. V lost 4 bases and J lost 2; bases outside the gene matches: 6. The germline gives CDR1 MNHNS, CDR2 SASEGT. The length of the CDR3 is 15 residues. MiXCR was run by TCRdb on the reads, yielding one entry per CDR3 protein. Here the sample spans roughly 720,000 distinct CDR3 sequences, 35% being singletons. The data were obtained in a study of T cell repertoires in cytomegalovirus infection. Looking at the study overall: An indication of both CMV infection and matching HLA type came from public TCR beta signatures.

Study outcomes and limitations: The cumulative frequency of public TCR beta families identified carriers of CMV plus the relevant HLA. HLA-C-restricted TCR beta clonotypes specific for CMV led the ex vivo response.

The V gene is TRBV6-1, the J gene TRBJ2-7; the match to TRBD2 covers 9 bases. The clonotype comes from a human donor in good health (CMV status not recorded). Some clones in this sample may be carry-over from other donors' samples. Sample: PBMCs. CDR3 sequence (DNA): TGTGCCAGCAGTGCCTCGGGACTAGCCCCCTACGAGCAGTACTTC. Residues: CASSASGLAPYEQYF.